These 5 T cell receptor beta chains were sequenced from one sample in a study of technical replicates of blood from a handful of donors. Profiling relied on immunoSEQ multiplex PCR, and the TCRdb table lists in-frame clones only, not all of them. The sample contains about 73,000 clones, approximately 91% of which appear only once. What was sequenced was PBMCs. These receptors were taken from a human donor in good health. Some clones in this sample may be carry-over from other donors' samples.

This chain links TRBV19 with TRBJ1-5; possible D gene TRBD1, 5 bases. This CDR3 region has 15 residues. Germline V gene sequence: CDR1 LNHDA, CDR2 SQIVND (reference sequence). The V gene lost 6 bases and the J gene lost 0 bases, with 12 bases spanning the gap. This CDR3 reads CASRYRQYSNQPQHF. The CDR3 DNA reads as TGTGCCAGTAGATACCGACAGTATAGCAATCAGCCCCAGCATTTT.

The V gene is TRBV13, the J gene TRBJ2-1, with 9 bases matching TRBD1. Trimming took 5 bases from V and 5 from J; bases not matched to a gene: 10. The CDR3 runs to 16 residues. Germline-derived CDR1 and CDR2 are PRHDT and FYEKMQ (reference sequence). The CDR3 bases are TGTGCCAGCAGCCAAAACAGGGGGCCGGAAGACAATGAGCAGTTCTTC. Its translation is CASSQNRGPEDNEQFF.

Only one count was recorded for this clone. V and J are TRBV7-8 and TRBJ2-1; 12 bases map to TRBD2. Germline V gives CDR1 SGHVS, CDR2 FQNEAQ. With V trimmed by 3 bases and J by 7 bases, 4 bases remained unmatched. The CDR3 runs 15 residues. The CDR3 coding sequence is TGTGCCAGCAGCTTCCTAGCGGGAGGGGCTAATGAGCAGTTCTTC. Its translation is CASSFLAGGANEQFF. Full variable domain (remainder filled in from reference TRBV7-8 and TRBJ2-1): GAGVSQSPRYKVAKRGQDVALRCDPISGHVSLFWYQQALGQGPEFLTYFQNEAQLDKSGLPSDRFFAERPEGSVSTLKIQRTQQEDSAVYLCASSFLAGGANEQFFGPGTRLTVL.

The chain employs TRBV23-1 and TRBJ1-6; unclear D gene. TRBV23-1 is placed among ORFs of uncertain function. There are 17 residues in the CDR3. Trimming stripped 3 bases from V and 0 bases from J, with 12 bases between. CDR3 protein: CASSHMVRSSYNSPLHF. The CDR3 DNA sequence: TGCGCCAGCAGTCATATGGTCCGGAGCTCCTATAATTCACCCCTCCACTTT.

The rearrangement uses TRBV7-2 and TRBJ1-5; possibly TRBD1 for D (5 bases). The CDR3 is 14 residues long. Germline V gene data show CDR1 as SGHTA and CDR2 as FQGNSA. Between the trimmed V and J ends, which lost 4 bases and 6 bases, there was a span of 13 bases. CDR3 coding DNA: TGTGCCAGCAGCTCGACCGGACAATCTCAGCCCCAGCATTTT. Its translation: CASSSTGQSQPQHF.